Following are 13 T cell receptor beta chains from one sample sequenced in a study of cytomegalovirus exposure and HLA in healthy donors. Vbeta (60) and Jbeta (13) primers were used in the PCR. TCRdb keeps only in-frame clones here, not all; method: immunoSEQ multiplex PCR. Of roughly 170,000 clones listed, 84% are singletons. Sequenced sample: PBMCs. Every receptor here comes from a girl aged 2 to 10 in good health and CMV-seropositive.

The chain joins TRBV4-1 to TRBJ1-1; D unclear. V gave up 1 base and J gave up 5 bases, with 11 bases separating them. The germline CDR1 and CDR2 sequences are MGHRA and YSYEKL. This CDR3 contains 14 residues. The CDR3 sequence: CASSQVAGLTEAFF. The DNA of the CDR3 is TGCGCCAGCAGCCAAGTCGCAGGATTAACTGAAGCTTTCTTT.

The chain couples TRBV21-1 to TRBJ2-5; TRBD1 was called by the table and not checked on the DNA. TRBV21-1 is tagged as a pseudogene. The CDR3 is made up of 14 amino acids. In DNA form, the CDR3 reads TGTGCCAGCAGCAGAGGACAGGGAGGAGAGACCCAGTACTTC. The encoded protein is CASSRGQGGETQYF.

The V and J genes are TRBV28 and TRBJ1-2; D perhaps matches TRBD1 (5 bases). This CDR3 comprises 12 residues. Looked up from germline, CDR1 is MDHEN and CDR2 is SYDVKM. Trimming removed 2 bases at V and 8 bases at J, with 9 bases between. CDR3 sequence (DNA): TGTGCCAGCAGTTTAAGGGGTTGCGGCTACACCTTC. It encodes CASSLRGCGYTF.

This chain connects TRBV4-1 to TRBJ2-1; 9 nucleotides agree with TRBD2. From germline, CDR1 is MGHRA and CDR2 YSYEKL. The length of the CDR3 is 18 residues. V dropped 0 bases and J dropped 6; count of bases not matched to a gene: 12. Written as DNA, the CDR3 is TGCGCCAGCAGCCAAGATCCGGGAGCGGGAGGTCCCTCCAATGAGCAGTTCTTC. It is translated as CASSQDPGAGGPSNEQFF.

This clone was counted a single time. This chain uses TRBV5-1 with TRBJ1-5; TRBD1 aligns across 7 bases. The CDR3 is 14 residues long. Trimming at V came to 1 base and at J to 5 bases, leaving 3 bases not matched to a gene. The V gene's germline CDR1 is SGHRS and CDR2 YFSETQ. This CDR3 reads CASSLTGADQPQHF. Written as DNA, the CDR3 is TGCGCCAGCAGCTTGACAGGGGCCGATCAGCCCCAGCATTTT.

The chain carries TRBV27 and TRBJ2-7; perhaps TRBD1 as D (6 bases). The germline V gene encodes CDR1 MNHEY and CDR2 SMNVEV (reference sequence). V was clipped by 6 bases and J by 4 bases, with 10 bases between them. This CDR3 has 12 amino acids. The chain's CDR3 is CASRSRGYEQYF. In DNA form, the CDR3 reads TGTGCCAGCAGATCCAGGGGTTACGAGCAGTACTTC.

The chain has TRBV7-3 and TRBJ2-7; the D gene is possibly TRBD1 (6 bases). V was clipped by 2 bases and J by 5 bases, with 16 bases between them. Germline CDR1 SGHTA, CDR2 FQGTGA. The CDR3 totals 15 residues. The CDR3 protein is CASSLGPGEAHEQYF. CDR3 in DNA: TGTGCCAGCAGCTTAGGTCCAGGGGAAGCCCACGAGCAGTACTTC.

This chain links TRBV5-1 with TRBJ1-2; 8 nucleotides match TRBD1. V lost 0 bases, J lost 4 bases, and 5 bases stayed unmatched. CDR3 length: 15 amino acids. Germline CDR1 SGHRS, CDR2 YFSETQ. CDR3 protein: CASSLGRQGIYGYTF. The CDR3 DNA is TGCGCCAGCAGCTTGGGGAGACAGGGGATCTATGGCTACACCTTC.

CDR3 DNA sequence: TGCAGCGTTGATCGGGGAGTCGCAGATACGCAGTATTTT. Protein product: CSVDRGVADTQYF. The J gene is TRBJ2-3, the V gene TRBV29-1, with D possibly TRBD2 on 5 matching bases. V shed 3 bases and J shed 4 bases, with 11 bases lying between them. Germline CDR1 and CDR2: SQVTM and ANQGSEA. The CDR3 spans 13 residues.

V is TRBV6-1 and J is TRBJ1-5; the match to TRBD1 covers 7 bases. Germline CDR1 is MNHNS and CDR2 is SASEGT. The ends lost 5 bases at V and 6 bases at J; junction bases unmatched: 7. This CDR3 has 14 amino acids. The CDR3 region is CASSWTGEGQPQHF. The CDR3 DNA sequence: TGTGCCAGCAGTTGGACAGGTGAGGGTCAGCCCCAGCATTTT.

This sequence joins TRBV27 and TRBJ1-5, with D possibly matching TRBD1 (6 bases). V was cut by 0 bases and J by 5 bases, with 14 bases left in between. In germline, CDR1 is MNHEY, CDR2 SMNVEV (reference sequence). The CDR3 is made up of 16 amino acids. The CDR3 protein is CASSLSGGGGHQPQHF. The CDR3 DNA sequence: TGTGCCAGCAGTTTATCGGGAGGGGGGGGCCATCAGCCCCAGCATTTT.

This clone was recorded once. V and J are TRBV4-1 and TRBJ1-2; D might be TRBD1 (6 bases). Germline loops: CDR1 MGHRA, CDR2 YSYEKL. The V end lost 1 base, the J end lost 3 bases, and 12 bases lay between the germline ends. This CDR3 region has 15 residues. CDR3 amino acids: CASSQVSQGYYGYTF. CDR3 in DNA: TGCGCCAGCAGCCAAGTTTCGCAGGGGTACTATGGCTACACCTTC.

This sequence joins TRBV28 and TRBJ1-6, with a tentative D call TRBD1 (6 bases). V was cut by 7 bases and J by 10 bases, with 17 bases left in between. Germline loops: CDR1 MDHEN, CDR2 SYDVKM. CDR3 length: 14 residues. Here the CDR3 reads CASTLQGARSPLHF. CDR3 bases: TGTGCCAGCACCCTACAGGGTGCTCGGTCACCCCTCCACTTT.